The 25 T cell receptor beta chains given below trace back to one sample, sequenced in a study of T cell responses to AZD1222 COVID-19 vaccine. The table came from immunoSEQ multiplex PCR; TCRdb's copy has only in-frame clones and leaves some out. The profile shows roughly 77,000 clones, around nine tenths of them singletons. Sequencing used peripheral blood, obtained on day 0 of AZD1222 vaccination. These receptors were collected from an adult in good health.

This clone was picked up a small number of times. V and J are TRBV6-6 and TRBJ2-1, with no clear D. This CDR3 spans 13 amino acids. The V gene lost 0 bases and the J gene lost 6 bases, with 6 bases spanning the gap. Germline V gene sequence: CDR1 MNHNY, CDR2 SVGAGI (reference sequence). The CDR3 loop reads CASSYSEVNEQFF. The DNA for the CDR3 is TGTGCCAGCAGTTACTCAGAGGTCAATGAGCAGTTCTTC.

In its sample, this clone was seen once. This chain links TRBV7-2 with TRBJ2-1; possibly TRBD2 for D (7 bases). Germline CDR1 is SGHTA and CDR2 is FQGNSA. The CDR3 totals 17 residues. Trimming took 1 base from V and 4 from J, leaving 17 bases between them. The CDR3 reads CASSLVGGGRSYNEQFF. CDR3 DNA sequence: TGTGCCAGCAGCTTAGTTGGCGGGGGCCGGTCTTACAATGAGCAGTTCTTC. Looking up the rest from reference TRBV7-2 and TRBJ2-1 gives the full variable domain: GAGVSQSPSNKVTEKGKDVELRCDPISGHTALYWYRQSLGQGLEFLIYFQGNSAPDKSGLPSDRFSAERTGGSVSTLTIQRTQQEDSAVYLCASSLVGGGRSYNEQFFGPGTRLTVL.

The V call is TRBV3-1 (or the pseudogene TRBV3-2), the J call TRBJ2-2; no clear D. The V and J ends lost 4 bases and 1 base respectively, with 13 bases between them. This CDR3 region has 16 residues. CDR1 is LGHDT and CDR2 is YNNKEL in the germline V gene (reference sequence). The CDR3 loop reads CASSLQATENTGELFF. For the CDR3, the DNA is TGTGCCAGCAGCCTCCAGGCTACAGAGAACACCGGGGAGCTGTTTTTT.

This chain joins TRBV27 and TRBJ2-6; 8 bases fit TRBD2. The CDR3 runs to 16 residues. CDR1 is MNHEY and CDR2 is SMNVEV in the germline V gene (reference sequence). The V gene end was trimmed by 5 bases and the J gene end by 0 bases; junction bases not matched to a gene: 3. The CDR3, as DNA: TGTGCCAGCAGTAGCGGGGGACCCTCTGGGGCCAACGTCCTGACTTTC. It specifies CASSSGGPSGANVLTF.

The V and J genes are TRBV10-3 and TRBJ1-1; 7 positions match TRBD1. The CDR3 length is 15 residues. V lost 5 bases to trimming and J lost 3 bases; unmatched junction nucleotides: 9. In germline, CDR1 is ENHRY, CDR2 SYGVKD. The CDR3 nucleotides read TGTGCCATCAGTAACCCGGGACAGCAAGACACTGAAGCTTTCTTT. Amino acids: CAISNPGQQDTEAFF.

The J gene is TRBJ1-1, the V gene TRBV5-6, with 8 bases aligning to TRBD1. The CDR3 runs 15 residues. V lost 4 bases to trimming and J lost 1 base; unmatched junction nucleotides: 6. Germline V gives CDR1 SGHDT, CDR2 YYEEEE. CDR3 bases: TGTGCCAGCAGCATAGGGACAGGCAAGAACACTGAAGCTTTCTTT. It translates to CASSIGTGKNTEAFF.

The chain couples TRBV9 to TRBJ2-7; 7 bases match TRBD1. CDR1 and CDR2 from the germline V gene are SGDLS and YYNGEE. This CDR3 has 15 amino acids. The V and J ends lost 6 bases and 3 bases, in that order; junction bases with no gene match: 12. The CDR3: CASNEVGGPLYEQYF. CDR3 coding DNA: TGTGCCAGCAATGAAGTAGGGGGCCCCCTCTACGAGCAGTACTTC.

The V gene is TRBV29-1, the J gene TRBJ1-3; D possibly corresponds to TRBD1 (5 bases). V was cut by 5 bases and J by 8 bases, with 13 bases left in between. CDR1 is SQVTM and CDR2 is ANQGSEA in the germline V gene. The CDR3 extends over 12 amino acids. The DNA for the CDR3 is TGCAGCGTTCGTAGGGGAGGGGACACCATATATTTT. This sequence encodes CSVRRGGDTIYF.

The CDR3 reads CASTPLHLNTEAFF. The CDR3 DNA reads TGTGCCAGCACCCCGTTACACTTGAACACTGAAGCTTTCTTT. The chain carries TRBV28 and TRBJ1-1; unclear D gene. Trimming pared 7 bases from V and 0 bases from J, leaving 12 bases between. CDR3 length: 14 amino acids. The V gene's germline CDR1 is MDHEN and CDR2 SYDVKM.

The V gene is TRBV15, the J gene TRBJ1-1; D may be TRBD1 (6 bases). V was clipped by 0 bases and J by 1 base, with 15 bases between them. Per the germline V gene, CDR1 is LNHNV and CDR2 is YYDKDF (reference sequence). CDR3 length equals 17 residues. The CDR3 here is CATSRDLWGQRNTEAFF. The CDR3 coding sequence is TGTGCCACCAGCAGAGATCTTTGGGGGCAGAGGAACACTGAAGCTTTCTTT.

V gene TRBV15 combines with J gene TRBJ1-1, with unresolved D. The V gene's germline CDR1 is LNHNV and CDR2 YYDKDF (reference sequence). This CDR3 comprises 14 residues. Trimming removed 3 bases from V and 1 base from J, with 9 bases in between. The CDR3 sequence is CATSSQLGNTEAFF. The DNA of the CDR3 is TGTGCCACCAGCAGTCAACTGGGGAACACTGAAGCTTTCTTT.

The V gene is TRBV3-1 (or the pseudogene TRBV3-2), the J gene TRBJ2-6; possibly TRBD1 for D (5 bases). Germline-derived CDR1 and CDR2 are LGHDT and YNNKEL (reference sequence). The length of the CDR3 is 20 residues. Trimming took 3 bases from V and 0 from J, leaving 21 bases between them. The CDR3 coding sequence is TGTGCCAGCAGCCATTGGGTTCCAGGGATTAGTACCTCTGGGGCCAACGTCCTGACTTTC. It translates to CASSHWVPGISTSGANVLTF.

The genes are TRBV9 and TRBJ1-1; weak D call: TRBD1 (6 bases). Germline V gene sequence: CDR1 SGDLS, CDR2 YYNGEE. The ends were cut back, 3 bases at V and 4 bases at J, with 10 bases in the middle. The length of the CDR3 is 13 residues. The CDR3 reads CASSGGAVTEAFF. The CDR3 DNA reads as TGTGCCAGCAGCGGGGGGGCGGTCACTGAAGCTTTCTTT.

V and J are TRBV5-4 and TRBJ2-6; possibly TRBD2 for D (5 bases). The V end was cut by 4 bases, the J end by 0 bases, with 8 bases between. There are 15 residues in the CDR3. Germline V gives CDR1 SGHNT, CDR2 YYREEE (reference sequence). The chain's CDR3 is CASSRDFSGANVLTF. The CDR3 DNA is TGTGCCAGCAGCCGGGATTTCTCTGGGGCCAACGTCCTGACTTTC.

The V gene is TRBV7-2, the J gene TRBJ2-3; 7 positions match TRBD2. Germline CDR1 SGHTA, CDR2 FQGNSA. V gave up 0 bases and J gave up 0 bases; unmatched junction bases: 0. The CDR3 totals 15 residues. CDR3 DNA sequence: TGTGCCAGCAGCTTAGCGGGGGGGAGCACAGATACGCAGTATTTT. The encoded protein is CASSLAGGSTDTQYF.

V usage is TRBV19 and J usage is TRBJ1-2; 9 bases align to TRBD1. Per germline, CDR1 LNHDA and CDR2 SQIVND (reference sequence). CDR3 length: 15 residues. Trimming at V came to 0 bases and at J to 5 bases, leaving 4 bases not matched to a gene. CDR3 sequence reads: CASSIDLGQGYGYTF. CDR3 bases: TGTGCCAGTAGTATAGATCTCGGACAGGGGTATGGCTACACCTTC.

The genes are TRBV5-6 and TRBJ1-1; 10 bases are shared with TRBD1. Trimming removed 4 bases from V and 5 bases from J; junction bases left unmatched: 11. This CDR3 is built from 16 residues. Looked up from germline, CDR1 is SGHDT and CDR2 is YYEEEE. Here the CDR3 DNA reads TGTGCCAGCAGCCCCTCGACAGGGGGCGTATGGACTGAAGCTTTCTTT. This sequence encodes CASSPSTGGVWTEAFF. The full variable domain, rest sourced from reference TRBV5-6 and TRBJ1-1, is DAGVTQSPTHLIKTRGQQVTLRCSPKSGHDTVSWYQQALGQGPQFIFQYYEEEERQRGNFPDRFSGHQFPNYSSELNVNALLLGDSALYLCASSPSTGGVWTEAFFGQGTRLTVV.

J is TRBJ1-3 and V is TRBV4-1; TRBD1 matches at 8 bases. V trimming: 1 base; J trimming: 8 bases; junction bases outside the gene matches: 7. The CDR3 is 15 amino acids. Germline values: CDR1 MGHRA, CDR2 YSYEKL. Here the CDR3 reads CASSQVRGQKDTIYF. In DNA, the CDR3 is TGCGCCAGCAGCCAAGTCAGGGGGCAGAAAGACACCATATATTTT.

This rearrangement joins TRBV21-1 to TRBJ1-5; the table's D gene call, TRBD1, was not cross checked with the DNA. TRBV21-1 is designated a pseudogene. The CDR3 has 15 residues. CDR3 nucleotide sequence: TGTGCCAGCAGCAAAAGAACAGACGATAATCAGCCCCAGCATTTT. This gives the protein CASSKRTDDNQPQHF.

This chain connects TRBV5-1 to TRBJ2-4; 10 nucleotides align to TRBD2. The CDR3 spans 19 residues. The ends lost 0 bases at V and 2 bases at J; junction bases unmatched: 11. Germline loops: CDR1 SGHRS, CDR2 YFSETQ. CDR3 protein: CASSLGLAGGPWTKNIQYF. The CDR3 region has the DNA TGCGCCAGCAGCTTGGGTTTAGCGGGGGGCCCATGGACCAAAAACATTCAGTACTTC.

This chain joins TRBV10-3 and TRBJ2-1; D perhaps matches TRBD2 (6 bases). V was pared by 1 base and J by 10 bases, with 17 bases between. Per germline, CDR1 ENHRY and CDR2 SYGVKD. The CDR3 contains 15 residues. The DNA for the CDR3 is TGTGCCATCAGTGAGTGGACTATAAACCTTTCGGAGCAGTTCTTC. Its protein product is CAISEWTINLSEQFF.

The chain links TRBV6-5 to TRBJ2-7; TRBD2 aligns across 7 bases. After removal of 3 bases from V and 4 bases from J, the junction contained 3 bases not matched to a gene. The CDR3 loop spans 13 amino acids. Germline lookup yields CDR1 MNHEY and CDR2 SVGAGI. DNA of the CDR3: TGTGCCAGCAGTTATGGGGGGGTTTACGAGCAGTACTTC. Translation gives CASSYGGVYEQYF.

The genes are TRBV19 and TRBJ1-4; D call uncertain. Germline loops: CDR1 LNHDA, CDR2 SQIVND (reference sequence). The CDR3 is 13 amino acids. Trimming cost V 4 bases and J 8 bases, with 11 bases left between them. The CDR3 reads CASSNTLGEKLFF. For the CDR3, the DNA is TGTGCCAGTAGTAATACTCTGGGGGAAAAACTGTTTTTT.

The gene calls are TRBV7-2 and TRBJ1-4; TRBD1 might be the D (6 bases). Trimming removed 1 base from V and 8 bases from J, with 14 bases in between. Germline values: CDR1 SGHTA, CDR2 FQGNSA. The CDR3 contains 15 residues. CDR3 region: CASSLEQGIKEKLFF. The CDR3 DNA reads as TGTGCCAGCAGCTTAGAGCAGGGGATAAAGGAAAAACTGTTTTTT.

The CDR3 DNA sequence: TGTGCCAGTAGTATAACGCAGAACACCGGGGAGCTGTTTTTT. This sequence encodes CASSITQNTGELFF. The V and J genes are TRBV19 and TRBJ2-2; unclear D gene. Deletions cut 2 bases from V and 1 base from J, with 5 bases between. The germline CDR1 and CDR2 sequences are LNHDA and SQIVND (reference sequence). The CDR3 loop spans 14 amino acids.